The 3 T cell receptor beta chains below come from one sample, sequenced in a study of T cells after posttransplantation cyclophosphamide. The data were produced by immunoSEQ multiplex PCR, yet TCRdb's version contains in-frame clones alone and is incomplete. Of nearly 7,000 clones listed, 95% to 98% are singletons. What was sequenced was naive CD8+ T cells sorted from PBMCs. The source of these receptors is a woman in her thirties in good health and a related stem cell transplant donor.

This chain joins TRBV7-9 and TRBJ1-2, with D uncertain. There are 15 residues in the CDR3. The V gene lost 0 bases and the J gene lost 6 bases, with 14 bases spanning the gap. Germline-derived CDR1 and CDR2 are SEHNR and FQNEAQ (reference sequence). The CDR3 coding sequence is TGTGCCAGCAGCTTAGCTTTAGTGCCCGCGGATGGCTACACCTTC. Translating it yields CASSLALVPADGYTF.

The chain employs TRBV7-2 and TRBJ2-7; perhaps TRBD2 as D (6 bases). The length of the CDR3 is 13 residues. Germline CDR1 is SGHTA and CDR2 is FQGNSA. The V gene lost 5 bases and the J gene lost 3 bases, with 11 bases spanning the gap. CDR3 in amino acids: CASSRDWYYEQYF. In nucleotides, the CDR3 is TGTGCCAGCAGCCGGGACTGGTACTACGAGCAGTACTTC. Filled out from reference TRBV7-2 and TRBJ2-7, the complete variable domain reads GAGVSQSPSNKVTEKGKDVELRCDPISGHTALYWYRQSLGQGLEFLIYFQGNSAPDKSGLPSDRFSAERTGGSVSTLTIQRTQQEDSAVYLCASSRDWYYEQYFGPGTRLTVT.

The chain is built from TRBV10-2 and TRBJ2-1, with 16 bases identical to TRBD2. J was trimmed by 9 bases and V by 6 bases; bases with no gene match: 5. The CDR3 runs to 15 residues. The germline V gene has CDR1 WSHSY and CDR2 SAAADI. CDR3 sequence reads: CASRGLAGGRFEQFF. The CDR3 bases are TGCGCCAGCAGGGGACTAGCGGGGGGGCGATTTGAGCAGTTCTTC.